Each of the 20 T cell receptor beta chains below was sequenced from the same sample in a study of T cell changes during pregnancy in multiple sclerosis. Data came from immunoSEQ multiplex PCR; TCRdb stores just in-frame clones and leaves some out. The sample contains about 73,000 clones, around 92% of which appear only once. The input for sequencing was peripheral blood, taken in the third trimester of pregnancy. These receptors came from a female donor in good health, enrolled as a control in a pregnancy study.

This rearrangement joins TRBV12-5 to TRBJ1-2, with a possible D match to TRBD1 (5 bases). Germline V gene sequence: CDR1 LGHNT, CDR2 FRNRAP. The CDR3 is 11 residues long. V lost 11 bases to trimming and J lost 8 bases, with 15 bases between them. CDR3 coding DNA: TGTGCTCCGCTGGGGGAGGTCGGCTACACCTTC. Protein sequence: CAPLGEVGYTF.

This rearrangement joins TRBV6-5 to TRBJ2-2; D not certain. Trimming left V 6 bases short and J 4 bases short, with 9 bases between. The length of the CDR3 is 13 residues. Germline CDR1 MNHEY, CDR2 SVGAGI. CDR3 nucleotide sequence: TGTGCCAGCAGACTTCCGAGCACCGGGGAGCTGTTTTTT. This encodes CASRLPSTGELFF.

V gene TRBV28 combines with J gene TRBJ2-3, with a possible D match to TRBD1 (6 bases). Germline V gives CDR1 MDHEN, CDR2 SYDVKM. CDR3 size: 16 residues. V gave up 6 bases and J gave up 5 bases, with 21 bases separating them. The CDR3 region has the DNA TGTGCCAGCAGAGAGGCCGGGACACTGGAAAGAGATACGCAGTATTTT. Translated: CASREAGTLERDTQYF.

The chain joins TRBV28 to TRBJ2-3, with 7 bases matching TRBD1. V gave up 3 bases and J gave up 3 bases; unmatched junction bases: 12. The germline V gene has CDR1 MDHEN and CDR2 SYDVKM. The CDR3 length is 17 residues. The CDR3: CASSFTVLSDRTDTQYF. The DNA for the CDR3 is TGTGCCAGCAGTTTCACCGTTTTGTCGGACAGGACAGATACGCAGTATTTT. Full variable domain (missing parts from reference TRBV28 and TRBJ2-3): DVKVTQSSRYLVKRTGEKVFLECVQDMDHENMFWYRQDPGLGLRLIYFSYDVKMKEKGDIPEGYSVSREKKERFSLILESASTNQTSMYLCASSFTVLSDRTDTQYFGPGTRLTVL.

J is TRBJ1-4 and V is TRBV18, with TRBD1 identical over 11 bases. The trim removed 0 bases at V and 8 bases at J, leaving 5 bases unmatched. This CDR3 spans 16 amino acids. Germline loops: CDR1 KGHSH, CDR2 LQKENI. The CDR3 sequence: CASSPPGTGGREKLFF. CDR3 DNA sequence: TGTGCCAGCTCACCACCCGGGACAGGGGGAAGGGAAAAACTGTTTTTT.

The J gene is TRBJ1-2, the V gene TRBV2, with TRBD1 identical over 10 bases. The germline gives CDR1 SNHLY, CDR2 FYNNEI. The CDR3 contains 16 residues. The J segment lost 4 bases and the V segment lost 6 bases, leaving 11 bases of the junction unmatched. The CDR3 here is CASSSRGQGSTYGYTF. The CDR3 nucleotides read TGTGCCAGCAGCTCTAGGGGACAGGGGAGTACCTATGGCTACACCTTC.

This rearrangement joins TRBV2 to TRBJ2-3; 7 bases agree with TRBD2. Germline-derived CDR1 and CDR2 are SNHLY and FYNNEI. The V segment lost 6 bases and the J segment 1 base; nucleotides outside the gene matches: 4. The length of the CDR3 is 14 residues. Here the CDR3 DNA reads TGTGCCAGCAGCGGGAGGAGGGGCACAGATACGCAGTATTTT. Translating gives CASSGRRGTDTQYF.

This chain joins TRBV27 and TRBJ1-4; D perhaps matches TRBD1 (6 bases). CDR3 length: 17 residues. With 5 bases removed from V and 0 bases from J, the gap between germline ends came to 16 bases. Germline CDR1 and CDR2: MNHEY and SMNVEV (reference sequence). Here the CDR3 reads CASSPTGRVATNEKLFF. The DNA for the CDR3 is TGTGCCAGCAGTCCGACAGGCAGGGTTGCAACTAATGAAAAACTGTTTTTT.

The chain uses TRBV7-2 and TRBJ2-7; D is perhaps TRBD1 (5 bases). CDR1 is SGHTA and CDR2 is FQGNSA in the germline V gene. Trimming took off 3 bases at V and 2 bases at J, with 8 bases between the two ends. The CDR3 extends over 13 amino acids. The CDR3 reads CASSFPQAYEQYF. Here the CDR3 DNA reads TGTGCCAGCAGCTTCCCACAGGCCTACGAGCAGTACTTC.

The chain combines TRBV27 with TRBJ1-4; tentative D call: TRBD1 (5 bases). V was trimmed by 5 bases and J by 5 bases, leaving 21 bases between them. Germline loops: CDR1 MNHEY, CDR2 SMNVEV (reference sequence). There are 17 residues in the CDR3. For the CDR3, the DNA is TGTGCCAGCAGTCCCCCCTGGGGGGTCAATGGGAATGAAAAACTGTTTTTT. Translating it yields CASSPPWGVNGNEKLFF.

This sequence joins TRBV9 and TRBJ1-2; D is perhaps TRBD1 (6 bases). Trimming removed 3 bases from V and 0 bases from J, with 21 bases in between. The CDR3 runs 18 residues. CDR1 SGDLS and CDR2 YYNGEE come from the germline V gene. The CDR3 nucleotides read TGTGCCAGCAGCGCGGGTGAGGGCAGGGGTCTAGCTAACTATGGCTACACCTTC. This sequence encodes CASSAGEGRGLANYGYTF. The variable domain in full, with the rest retrieved from reference TRBV9 and TRBJ1-2, is DSGVTQTPKHLITATGQRVTLRCSPRSGDLSVYWYQQSLDQGLQFLIQYYNGEERAKGNILERFSAQQFPDLHSELNLSSLELGDSALYFCASSAGEGRGLANYGYTFGSGTRLTVV.

The chain joins TRBV29-1 to TRBJ2-7; 12 nucleotides line up with TRBD2. V was pared by 5 bases and J by 3 bases, with 2 bases of the junction left unmatched. The CDR3 is 13 amino acids. Per germline, CDR1 SQVTM and CDR2 ANQGSEA. The DNA of the CDR3 is TGCAGCGTTAAGACTAGCGGGGGCTACGAGCAGTACTTC. It codes for CSVKTSGGYEQYF.

The rearrangement links TRBV11-3 to TRBJ2-7; TRBD2 might be the D (7 bases). Trimming cost V 2 bases and J 5 bases, with 10 bases left between them. In germline, CDR1 is SGHNT, CDR2 YENEEA. The CDR3 is 13 residues long. The CDR3 spells CASSLQGTNEQYF. CDR3 sequence (DNA): TGTGCCAGCAGCTTACAGGGGACTAACGAGCAGTACTTC. Complete variable domain (other parts from reference TRBV11-3 and TRBJ2-7): EAGVVQSPRYKIIEKKQPVAFWCNPISGHNTLYWYLQNLGQGPELLIRYENEEAVDDSQLPKDRFSAERLKGVDSTLKIQPAELGDSAVYLCASSLQGTNEQYFGPGTRLTVT.

The genes are TRBV2 and TRBJ2-3, with TRBD1 identical over 10 bases. The ends lost 5 bases at V and 4 bases at J; junction bases unmatched: 9. The CDR3 has 16 amino acids. CDR1 SNHLY and CDR2 FYNNEI come from the germline V gene. The CDR3 is CASSSRGGQGSDTQYF. CDR3 DNA sequence: TGTGCCAGCAGTTCCCGCGGGGGACAGGGGTCAGATACGCAGTATTTT.

The chain has TRBV15 and TRBJ1-5; D is perhaps TRBD1 (5 bases). This CDR3 is built from 15 residues. Germline values: CDR1 LNHNV, CDR2 YYDKDF (reference sequence). Trimming removed 0 bases at V and 1 base at J, with 7 bases between. The CDR3, as DNA: TGTGCCACCAGCAGAGATCGACAGAGCAATCAGCCCCAGCATTTT. Protein: CATSRDRQSNQPQHF.

The CDR3 bases are TGCAGCGTTGGGGAAGATGTTGGGACAGGGATCGGCTACACCTTC. Translated: CSVGEDVGTGIGYTF. The rearrangement joins TRBV29-1 to TRBJ1-2; 9 bases fit TRBD1. Germline V gene lookup returns CDR1 SQVTM and CDR2 ANQGSEA. With V trimmed by 4 bases and J by 8 bases, 14 bases remained unmatched. This CDR3 has 15 amino acids.

The chain carries TRBV27 and TRBJ1-3; tentative D call: TRBD1 (5 bases). This CDR3 region has 16 residues. V gave up 5 bases and J gave up 1 base, with 15 bases separating them. CDR1 and CDR2 (germline): MNHEY, SMNVEV (reference sequence). The CDR3 nucleotides read TGTGCCAGCAGTGCCTCGTCCGGGGGTTCTGGAAACACCATATATTTT. Amino acids: CASSASSGGSGNTIYF.

V and J are TRBV6-1 and TRBJ1-2, with 7 bases identical to TRBD1. J was trimmed by 6 bases and V by 1 base; bases with no gene match: 8. The germline CDR1 and CDR2 sequences are MNHNS and SASEGT. CDR3 length: 15 amino acids. The CDR3 here is CASSEDGQVFDGYTF. For the CDR3, the DNA is TGTGCCAGCAGTGAAGATGGACAGGTTTTTGATGGCTACACCTTC.

The rearrangement joins TRBV6-5 to TRBJ2-1, with 9 bases lining up with TRBD2. The CDR3 totals 14 residues. V lost 7 bases and J lost 5; bases outside the gene matches: 6. Germline V gene data show CDR1 as MNHEY and CDR2 as SVGAGI. This CDR3 is CASTIAGAHNEQFF. CDR3 nucleotide sequence: TGTGCCAGCACCATAGCGGGAGCCCACAATGAGCAGTTCTTC.

This chain joins TRBV5-5 and TRBJ1-5, with 7 bases aligning to TRBD1. The CDR3 consists of 15 residues. Per the germline V gene, CDR1 is SGHKS and CDR2 is YYEKEE (reference sequence). Trimming at V came to 4 bases and at J to 0 bases, leaving 4 bases not matched to a gene. CDR3 bases: TGTGCCAGCAGCCGGGGACAGACTAGCAATCAGCCCCAGCATTTT. Protein: CASSRGQTSNQPQHF.